The rows below give T cell receptor beta chains drawn from one sample of a study of OX40 agonist ivuxolimab in advanced cancers. The table came from immunoSEQ multiplex PCR; TCRdb's copy has only in-frame clones and leaves some out. The sample includes about 77,000 clones, more than 80% seen only once; the top ten take around 5.1%. This sample comprised CD4+ or CD8+ T cells sorted from blood, obtained in a trial of the OX40 agonist ivuxolimab. These receptors came from an adult with an advanced solid tumor such as melanoma, head and neck, liver or kidney cancer. Each CDR3 is given with its conserved first and last residue. D genes are given only for firm matches. Only some rows state a clone size, as once, few, many or a class for expanded clones.

abundance: NA
j_gene: TRBJ2-7
v_gene: TRBV19
d_gene: TRBD1
CDR3aa: CASRQGAVYEQYF
CDR3nt: TGTGCCAGCCGACAGGGGGCGGTCTACGAGCAGTACTTC

abundance: NA
j_gene: TRBJ1-5
v_gene: TRBV19
d_gene: NA
CDR3aa: CASSIGGKGDQPQHF
CDR3nt: TGTGCCAGTAGTATAGGAGGGAAGGGAGATCAGCCCCAGCATTTT

abundance: NA
j_gene: TRBJ1-1
v_gene: TRBV2
d_gene: TRBD1
CDR3aa: CASRRQGNTEAFF
CDR3nt: TGTGCCAGCAGGAGACAGGGGAACACTGAAGCTTTCTTT

abundance: NA
j_gene: TRBJ2-2
v_gene: TRBV28
d_gene: NA
CDR3aa: CASSFNFGSELF
CDR3nt: TGTGCCAGCAGTTTCAATTTCGGTAGTGAGCTTTTT

abundance: NA
j_gene: TRBJ2-1
v_gene: TRBV5-1
d_gene: TRBD1
CDR3aa: CASSLSSGTGYNEQFF
CDR3nt: TGCGCCAGCAGCTTGTCTTCAGGGACAGGGTACAATGAGCAGTTCTTC

abundance: NA
j_gene: TRBJ2-3
v_gene: TRBV9
d_gene: TRBD2
CDR3aa: CASSVGLAGDTQYF
CDR3nt: TGTGCCAGCAGCGTAGGGCTAGCGGGAGATACGCAGTATTTT

abundance: NA
j_gene: TRBJ1-5
v_gene: TRBV6-1
d_gene: NA
CDR3aa: CAGRGDSNQPQHF
CDR3nt: TGTGCCGGCCGTGGGGATAGCAATCAGCCCCAGCATTTT

abundance: NA
j_gene: TRBJ2-5
v_gene: TRBV27
d_gene: TRBD2
CDR3aa: CASNAGVGRHGQETQYF
CDR3nt: TGTGCCAGCAACGCCGGCGTCGGGAGGCACGGCCAAGAGACCCAGTACTTC

abundance: NA
j_gene: TRBJ2-7
v_gene: TRBV11-2
d_gene: NA
CDR3aa: CASSLDFTGFYEQYF
CDR3nt: TGTGCCAGCAGCTTAGATTTCACGGGATTTTACGAGCAGTACTTC

abundance: NA
j_gene: TRBJ1-2
v_gene: TRBV7-8
d_gene: NA
CDR3aa: CASSPGGANYGYTF
CDR3nt: TGTGCCAGCAGCCCCGGGGGGGCTAACTATGGCTACACCTTC

abundance: NA
j_gene: TRBJ2-7
v_gene: TRBV9
d_gene: NA
CDR3aa: CASSVVGTKHDEQYF
CDR3nt: TGTGCCAGCAGCGTAGTAGGGACGAAGCACGACGAGCAGTACTTC

abundance: NA
j_gene: TRBJ2-4
v_gene: TRBV7-8
d_gene: NA
CDR3aa: CASSRGLENIQYF
CDR3nt: TGTGCCAGCAGCCGTGGACTCGAAAACATTCAGTACTTC

abundance: NA
j_gene: TRBJ2-3
v_gene: TRBV5-1
d_gene: NA
CDR3aa: CASSLQSVSTDTQYF
CDR3nt: TGCGCCAGCAGCTTGCAGTCCGTCAGCACAGATACGCAGTATTTT

abundance: few
j_gene: TRBJ1-4
v_gene: TRBV7-9
d_gene: NA
CDR3aa: CASSLTGTPNEKLFF
CDR3nt: TGTGCCAGCAGCTTAACCGGGACTCCGAATGAAAAACTGTTTTTT

abundance: NA
j_gene: TRBJ2-2
v_gene: TRBV29-1
d_gene: TRBD2
CDR3aa: CSVNSGRTGELFF
CDR3nt: TGCAGCGTTAATAGCGGGAGGACCGGGGAGCTGTTTTTT

abundance: NA
j_gene: TRBJ2-1
v_gene: TRBV19
d_gene: NA
CDR3aa: CASSIKDNEQFF
CDR3nt: TGTGCCAGTAGTATAAAAGACAATGAGCAGTTCTTC

abundance: once
j_gene: TRBJ1-5
v_gene: TRBV28
d_gene: NA
CDR3aa: CASSFLDQPQHF
CDR3nt: TGTGCCAGCAGTTTCCTCGATCAGCCCCAGCATTTT

abundance: NA
j_gene: TRBJ1-3
v_gene: TRBV28
d_gene: NA
CDR3aa: CASTGNTIYF
CDR3nt: TGTGCCAGCACCGGAAACACCATATATTTT

abundance: NA
j_gene: TRBJ2-5
v_gene: TRBV18
d_gene: TRBD2
CDR3aa: CASSPGDRGSGETQYF
CDR3nt: TGTGCCAGCTCACCAGGGGACCGCGGGAGCGGGGAGACCCAGTACTTC

abundance: once
j_gene: TRBJ2-4
v_gene: TRBV5-1
d_gene: TRBD2
CDR3aa: CASSDGRAAKNIQYF
CDR3nt: TGCGCCAGCAGTGACGGGAGGGCCGCCAAAAACATTCAGTACTTC

abundance: NA
j_gene: TRBJ1-5
v_gene: TRBV7-9
d_gene: TRBD1
CDR3aa: CASSLAGQVGQPQHF
CDR3nt: TGTGCCAGCAGCTTAGCCGGACAGGTCGGACAGCCCCAGCATTTT

abundance: NA
j_gene: TRBJ2-5
v_gene: TRBV6-5
d_gene: TRBD2
CDR3aa: CASRRTSGSLETQYF
CDR3nt: TGTGCCAGCAGACGGACTAGCGGATCCCTAGAGACCCAGTACTTC

abundance: NA
j_gene: TRBJ2-3
v_gene: TRBV4-1
d_gene: TRBD2
CDR3aa: CASSQGAAGGARDTQYF
CDR3nt: TGCGCCAGCAGCCAAGGGGCAGCGGGAGGTGCCAGAGATACGCAGTATTTT